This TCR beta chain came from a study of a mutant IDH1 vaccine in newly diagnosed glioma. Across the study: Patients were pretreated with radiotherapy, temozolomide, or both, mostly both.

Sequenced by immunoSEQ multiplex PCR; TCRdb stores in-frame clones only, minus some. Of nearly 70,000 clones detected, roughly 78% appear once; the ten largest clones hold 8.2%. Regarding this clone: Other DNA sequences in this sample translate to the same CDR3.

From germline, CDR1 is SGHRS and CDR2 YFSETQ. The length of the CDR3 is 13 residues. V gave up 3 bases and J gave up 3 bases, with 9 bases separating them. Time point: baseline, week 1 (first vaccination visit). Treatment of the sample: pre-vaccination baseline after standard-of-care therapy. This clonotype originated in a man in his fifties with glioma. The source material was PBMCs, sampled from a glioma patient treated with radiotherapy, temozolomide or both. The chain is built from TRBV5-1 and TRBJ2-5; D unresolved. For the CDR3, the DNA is TGCGCCAGCAGCTACGGGCTTAAAGAGACCCAGTACTTC. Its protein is CASSYGLKETQYF.